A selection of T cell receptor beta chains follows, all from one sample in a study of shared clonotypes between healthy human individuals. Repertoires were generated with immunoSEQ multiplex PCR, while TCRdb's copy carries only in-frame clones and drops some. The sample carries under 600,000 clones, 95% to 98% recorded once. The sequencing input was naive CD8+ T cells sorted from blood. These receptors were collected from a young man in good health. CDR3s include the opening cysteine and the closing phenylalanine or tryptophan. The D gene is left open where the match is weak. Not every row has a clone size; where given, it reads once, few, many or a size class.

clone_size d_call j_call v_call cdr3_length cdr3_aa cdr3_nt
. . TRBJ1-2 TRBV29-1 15 CSSFGIEGVGYGYTF TGCAGCAGTTTTGGGATTGAGGGTGTGGGGTATGGCTACACCTTC
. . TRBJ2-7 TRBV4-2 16 CASSQEGGTVLYEQYF TGTGCCAGCAGCCAAGAGGGGGGGACAGTGCTGTACGAGCAGTACTTC
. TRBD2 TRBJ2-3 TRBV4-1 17 CASSQEGGLAGTDTQYF TGCGCCAGCAGCCAAGAGGGAGGACTAGCGGGAACAGATACGCAGTATTTT
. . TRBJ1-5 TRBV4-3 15 CASSQDKNSNQPQHF TGCGCCAGCAGCCAAGATAAGAACAGCAATCAGCCCCAGCATTTT
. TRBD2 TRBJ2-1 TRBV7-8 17 CASSLGKGSGDYNEQFF TGTGCCAGCAGCTTAGGGAAGGGTAGCGGGGATTACAATGAGCAGTTCTTC
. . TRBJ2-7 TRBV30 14 CAWTPPRGAYEQYF TGTGCCTGGACCCCGCCGAGGGGCGCTTACGAGCAGTACTTC
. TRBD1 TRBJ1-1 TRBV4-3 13 CASGQGMNTEAFF TGCGCCAGCGGACAGGGGATGAACACTGAAGCTTTCTTT
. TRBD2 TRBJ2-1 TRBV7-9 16 CASSPYWTSGRGEQFF TGTGCCAGCAGCCCATATTGGACTAGCGGGAGGGGGGAGCAGTTCTTC
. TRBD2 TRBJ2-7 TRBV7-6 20 CASSFPLLTSGSPRAYEQYF TGTGCCAGCAGCTTCCCTCTCTTGACTAGCGGGAGTCCCCGGGCCTACGAGCAGTACTTC
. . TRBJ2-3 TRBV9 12 CASGGSPGTQYF TGTGCCTCCGGCGGGTCACCGGGTACGCAGTATTTT
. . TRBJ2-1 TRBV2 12 CAGGGSYNEQFF TGTGCCGGGGGCGGTTCCTACAATGAGCAGTTCTTC
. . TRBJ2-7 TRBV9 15 CASSVASGQYYEQYF TGTGCCAGCAGCGTAGCTTCCGGACAGTACTACGAGCAGTACTTC
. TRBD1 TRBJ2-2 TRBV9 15 CASRRPGTGGGELFF TGTGCCAGCAGGAGACCCGGGACAGGGGGCGGGGAGCTGTTTTTT
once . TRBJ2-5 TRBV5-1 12 CASSLEGHKQNF TGCGCCAGCAGCTTGGAGGGACACAAACAGAACTTC
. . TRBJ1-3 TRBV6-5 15 CASSPSWGPGNTIYF TGTGCCAGCAGCCCATCCTGGGGGCCTGGAAACACCATATATTTT
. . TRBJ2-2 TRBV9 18 CASSFGPGLSLGTGELFF TGTGCCAGCAGCTTCGGCCCTGGACTATCCCTGGGCACCGGGGAGCTGTTTTTT
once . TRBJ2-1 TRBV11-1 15 CASKSAGSSYNEQFF TGTGCCAGCAAGTCTGCGGGGAGCTCCTACAATGAGCAGTTCTTC
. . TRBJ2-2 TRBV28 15 CASREIDRISGELFF TGTGCCAGCAGAGAGATAGACAGAATATCCGGGGAGCTGTTTTTT
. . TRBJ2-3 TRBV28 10 CASSLDTQYF TGTGCCAGCAGCCTAGATACGCAGTATTTT
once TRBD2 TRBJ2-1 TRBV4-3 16 CASSQDRAGAYNEQFF TGCGCCAGCAGCCAAGATCGGGCGGGAGCATACAATGAGCAGTTCTTC
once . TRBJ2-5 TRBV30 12 CAWSPPGMAQYF TGTGCCTGGAGTCCTCCAGGGATGGCCCAGTACTTC
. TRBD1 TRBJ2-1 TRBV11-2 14 CASLTGGLLNEQFF TGTGCCAGCCTAACAGGGGGGCTACTGAATGAGCAGTTCTTC
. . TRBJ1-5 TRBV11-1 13 CASSLGPQQPQHF TGTGCCAGCAGCCTGGGACCCCAGCAGCCCCAGCATTTT
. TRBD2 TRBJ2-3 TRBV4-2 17 CASSSLTVGGSTDTQYF TGTGCCAGCAGCTCACTTACAGTGGGAGGGAGCACAGATACGCAGTATTTT
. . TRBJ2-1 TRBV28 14 CASSKPGSDNEQFF TGTGCCAGCAGTAAACCGGGGTCCGACAATGAGCAGTTCTTC
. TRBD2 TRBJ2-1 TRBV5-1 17 CASSLDIAGGGYNEQFF TGCGCCAGCAGCTTGGATATAGCGGGAGGAGGATACAATGAGCAGTTCTTC
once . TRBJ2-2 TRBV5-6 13 CASSLGFNGELFF TGTGCCAGCAGCTTGGGATTTAACGGGGAGCTGTTTTTT
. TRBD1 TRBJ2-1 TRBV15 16 CATSRESYRGDNEQFF TGTGCCACCAGCAGAGAGAGTTACAGGGGTGACAATGAGCAGTTCTTC
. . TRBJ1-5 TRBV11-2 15 CASSLGSARAEPQHF TGTGCCAGCAGCTTAGGTTCGGCCAGGGCAGAGCCCCAGCATTTT
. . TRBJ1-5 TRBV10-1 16 CASSERGVPSNQPQHF TGCGCCAGCAGTGAAAGGGGAGTTCCTAGCAATCAGCCCCAGCATTTT
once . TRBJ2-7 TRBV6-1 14 CASSQFGGPYEQYF TGTGCCAGCAGTCAATTTGGGGGACCCTACGAGCAGTACTTC
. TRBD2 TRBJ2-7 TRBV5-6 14 CASSLVAGGHEQYF TGTGCCAGCAGCTTGGTAGCGGGAGGTCACGAGCAGTACTTC
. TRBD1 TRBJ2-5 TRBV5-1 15 CASSLDFRGQETQYF TGCGCCAGCAGCTTGGACTTCAGGGGGCAAGAGACCCAGTACTTC
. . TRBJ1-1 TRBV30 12 CAWSEGNTEAFF TGTGCCTGGAGTGAGGGGAACACTGAAGCTTTCTTT
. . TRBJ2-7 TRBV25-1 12 CASSEGVSEQYF TGTGCCAGCTCCGAGGGGGTTTCCGAGCAGTACTTC
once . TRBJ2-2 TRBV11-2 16 CASSSRLADPTGELFF TGTGCCAGCAGCTCCCGATTAGCGGATCCTACCGGGGAGCTGTTTTTT
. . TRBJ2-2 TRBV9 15 CASSSDPDAVGELFF TGTGCCAGCAGTTCTGACCCCGATGCGGTCGGGGAGCTGTTTTTT
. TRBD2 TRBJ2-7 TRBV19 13 CASSLAGGYEQYF TGTGCCAGTAGTCTAGCGGGAGGCTACGAGCAGTACTTC
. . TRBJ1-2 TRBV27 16 CASSLSRQRLNYGYTF TGTGCCAGCAGTTTATCACGACAGAGACTCAACTATGGCTACACCTTC